This T cell receptor beta chain was documented in a study of T cells after yellow fever vaccination (dated by TCRdb to 2018 to 2020). In the study overall: The SMART-Seq v4 Ultra Low Input RNA kit was used to prepare libraries from fractions with low cell numbers. To track T-cell clones before and after primary and booster YFV17D yellow fever vaccination, bulk TCR alpha and beta repertoires were sequenced longitudinally. Two healthy male donors, one aged 18 to 30 and one aged 30 to 39 years, made up the cohort. Blood samples were taken at several timepoints before and after primary and secondary immunization, and bulk PBMC replicates and cell subsets were isolated. General findings and caveats noted by the study authors: Most clones expanded after primary vaccination (around 97% of CD4 and around 88% of CD8) were re-detected after the booster, suggesting that broad memory maintenance occurred. Compared with the primary T-cell response, the secondary T-cell response was faster but weaker, reaching its peak on day 5 rather than on day 15. A small fraction of clonotypes appeared in both the CD4 and CD8 compartments, likely as a result of convergent recombination. FACS-sorted repertoires could contain abundant contaminating clonotypes from the bulk population, so computational filtering was required. Because the study included only a couple of donors, the extent to which the findings can be generalized is limited.

This clonotype was seen only a few times. This clone's antigen is unknown. One junction end does not reproduce the germline sequence, and a read error may be involved. What this sample's treatment or condition label stands for: live attenuated yellow fever vaccine strain. At each blood-draw timepoint, two biological replicates of bulk PBMCs were collected. PBMCs were isolated from peripheral blood using a standard Ficoll-Paque protocol. RNA was extracted with TriZol from bulk PBMCs, CD4 and CD8 fractions, and dextramer-positive and dextramer-negative fractions. TCR cDNA was synthesized by 5'RACE template switching, which introduced a universal primer site and unique molecular identifiers. Priming for cDNA synthesis came from both the TCR alpha and TCR beta constant segments. Library amplification used two PCR steps, and the second PCR step added sample barcodes and sequencing adapters. Sequencing of libraries was done on Illumina HiSeq 2500 (2x100 bp) or NovaSeq (2x150 bp). As for how the authors treated the data: MIGEC handled demultiplexing of reads and collapsing into UMI consensus sequences, while MiXCR performed V(D)J alignment. Vaccine-responding clonotypes were identified with edgeR using replicate PBMC samples, with FDR below 0.01 and a log2 fold change above 5 up to day 15 being required. Bulk clonotypes were assigned CD4 or CD8 identity according to which sequenced CD4 or CD8 repertoire held them at higher abundance. TCRdb cleaned the public reads at Q25 with fastp, built clones with MiXCR and kept in-frame beta chains. Identical CDR3 proteins give one entry, which carries the most common genes and DNA. TCRdb's processing, not the study's, gives the V and J calls here. The sample table contains hundreds of thousands of distinct CDR3 sequences; only one count was recorded for over 15% of them. Roughly an eighth of the sample goes to the ten largest clones.

This specimen was PBMCs, taken 15 days after the yellow fever booster vaccination. The receptor was isolated from a man aged 25 to 40 who received the YFV17D yellow fever vaccine.

CDR3 reads: CASSLSLAGVTEQFF. In nucleotides, the sequence is TGTGCTAGCAGCTTATCGTTAGCGGGAGTCACTGAGCAGTTCTTC. Here the chain combines TRBV7-7 and TRBJ2-1, with 9 bases matching TRBD2. Looking up the germline V gene (reference sequence) yields CDR1 SSHAT and CDR2 FNYEAQ. The CDR3 runs 15 residues from the cysteine to the phenylalanine. The kept DNA is CDR3 alone, 45 bases in frame from the first base. Full variable domain (CDR3 extended with the reference TRBV7-7 and TRBJ2-1 proteins): GAGVSQSPRYKVTKRGQDVTLRCDPISSHATLYWYQQALGQGPEFLTYFNYEAQPDKSGLPSDRFSAERPEGSISTLTIQRTEQRDSAMYRCASSLSLAGVTEQFFGPGTRLTVL.